Presented here are 14 T cell receptor beta chains from one specimen sequenced in a study of breast tumors, draining lymph nodes, adjacent tissues. Breast cancer patients provided tissue from their axillary draining lymph nodes. TCRdb independently ran MiXCR on the multiplex PCR reads; one entry per CDR3 protein. The top ten hold more than 4% of the sample, which has about 200,000 distinct CDR3 sequences, roughly 31% seen once. The sample consisted of axillary lymph node tissue. These receptors were collected from a female donor with breast cancer. Some clones in this sample may be carry-over from other donors' samples.

This clonotype came up many times. The rearrangement links TRBV20-1 to TRBJ1-6, with 7 bases matching TRBD1. Germline CDR1 reads DFQATT; CDR2 reads SNEGSKA (reference sequence). The length of the CDR3 is 14 residues. V trimming: 6 bases; J trimming: 6 bases; junction bases outside the gene matches: 8. CDR3: CSASSKGANSPLHF. The CDR3, as DNA: TGCAGTGCGAGCAGTAAGGGGGCTAATTCACCCCTCCACTTT.

In this sample, this clonotype turned up many times. This chain connects TRBV4-2 to TRBJ1-3; weak D call: TRBD1 (6 bases). There are 16 residues in the CDR3. Germline CDR1 is LGHNA and CDR2 is YNFKEQ. Trimming removed 3 bases from V and 0 bases from J, with 12 bases in between. The CDR3 nucleotides read TGTGCCAGCAGCCAGGGGGGGCCCGACTCTGGAAACACCATATATTTT. Translating it yields CASSQGGPDSGNTIYF.

This clonotype was counted many times. This chain uses TRBV5-6 with TRBJ1-6, with 8 bases matching TRBD1. This CDR3 contains 15 residues. Germline trimming cut 4 bases from V and 7 bases from J; bases unmatched to any gene: 7. Per germline, CDR1 SGHDT and CDR2 YYEEEE. The DNA for the CDR3 is TGTGCCAGCAGCGCGAGCACAGGGGGGAATTCACCCCTCCACTTT. As protein: CASSASTGGNSPLHF.

This chain uses TRBV2 with TRBJ1-6; D is possibly TRBD1 (5 bases). Germline CDR1 is SNHLY and CDR2 is FYNNEI. Trimming removed 8 bases from V and 7 bases from J, with 21 bases in between. The CDR3 covers 16 residues. The DNA for the CDR3 is TGTGCCAGCCGTCGGAAGGGCGGGGGGGAAAATTCACCCCTCCACTTT. Encoded protein: CASRRKGGGENSPLHF.

V and J are TRBV7-2 and TRBJ2-7; D gene uncertain. Trimming left V 1 base short and J 0 bases short, with 10 bases between. Germline V gene sequence: CDR1 SGHTA, CDR2 FQGNSA. The CDR3 has 15 amino acids. The CDR3: CASSLGRPPSYEQYF. DNA for the CDR3: TGTGCCAGCAGCTTAGGACGACCTCCCTCCTACGAGCAGTACTTC. Full variable domain (outside the CDR3, taken from reference TRBV7-2 and TRBJ2-7): GAGVSQSPSNKVTEKGKDVELRCDPISGHTALYWYRQSLGQGLEFLIYFQGNSAPDKSGLPSDRFSAERTGGSVSTLTIQRTQQEDSAVYLCASSLGRPPSYEQYFGPGTRLTVT.

This clonotype was seen many times. The chain has TRBV27 and TRBJ1-6; D ambiguous. CDR1 and CDR2 from the germline V gene are MNHEY and SMNVEV (reference sequence). V lost 6 bases and J 9 bases, leaving 9 bases between the germline ends. CDR3 length: 12 residues. The CDR3 is CASSSPGSPLHF. The CDR3 DNA reads as TGTGCCAGCAGCTCTCCCGGTTCACCCCTCCACTTT.

This clonotype was picked up many times. The V gene is TRBV5-6, the J gene TRBJ2-3, with 7 bases aligning to TRBD1. Germline assignment: CDR1 SGHDT and CDR2 YYEEEE. This CDR3 contains 16 residues. J lost 3 bases, V lost 4 bases, and 11 bases had no gene match. CDR3 loop: CASSTLDRPWTDTQYF. CDR3 bases: TGTGCCAGCAGCACCCTGGACAGGCCTTGGACAGATACGCAGTATTTT.

CDR3 loop: CASKTENYGYTF. The CDR3 DNA reads as TGTGCCAGCAAGACAGAAAACTATGGCTACACCTTC. V usage is TRBV6-1 and J usage is TRBJ1-2; maybe TRBD1 (5 bases). The CDR3 runs 12 residues. Per the germline V gene, CDR1 is MNHNS and CDR2 is SASEGT. V lost 7 bases to trimming and J lost 2 bases, with 8 bases between them.

This clonotype appeared many times. The V gene is TRBV19, the J gene TRBJ1-6; 8 bases are shared with TRBD1. With V trimmed by 6 bases and J by 9 bases, 7 bases remained unmatched. Looked up from germline, CDR1 is LNHDA and CDR2 is SQIVND (reference sequence). This CDR3 spans 14 amino acids. CDR3 DNA sequence: TGTGCCAGTAGGTTCGGACAGGGTGGTTCACCCCTCCACTTT. It translates to CASRFGQGGSPLHF.

This clonotype was seen many times. The rearrangement joins TRBV2 to TRBJ2-5; TRBD1 matches at 7 bases. The CDR3 runs 14 residues. CDR1 is SNHLY and CDR2 is FYNNEI in the germline V gene. V lost 6 bases, J lost 2 bases, and 6 bases stayed unmatched. The CDR3 DNA sequence: TGTGCCAGCAGAGTTGGGACAGCGCAAGAGACCCAGTACTTC. Its protein product is CASRVGTAQETQYF. Looking up the rest from reference TRBV2 and TRBJ2-5 gives the full variable domain: EPEVTQTPSHQVTQMGQEVILRCVPISNHLYFYWYRQILGQKVEFLVSFYNNEISEKSEIFDDQFSVERPDGSNFTLKIRSTKLEDSAMYFCASRVGTAQETQYFGPGTRLLVL.

This clonotype was seen ten or more times. This sequence joins TRBV7-8 and TRBJ1-1; no definite D call. The V and J ends lost 1 base and 4 bases respectively, with 10 bases between them. Per the germline V gene, CDR1 is SGHVS and CDR2 is FQNEAQ. CDR3 length: 14 residues. In DNA, the CDR3 is TGTGCCAGCAGCTTAGTGAGGATGAGCACTGAAGCTTTCTTT. This encodes CASSLVRMSTEAFF.

This clonotype was counted ten times or more. Possible read error: a much larger clone is one base away. The CDR3: CASSPRGGAGETQHF. The CDR3 coding sequence is TGTGCCAGCAGCCCCCGAGGAGGGGCGGGGGAGACCCAGCACTTC. This chain uses TRBV7-3 with TRBJ2-5; 7 positions agree with TRBD2. The CDR3 loop spans 15 amino acids. Looked up from germline, CDR1 is SGHTA and CDR2 is FQGTGA.

This clonotype was seen a handful of times. The chain uses TRBV15 and TRBJ2-7, with D possibly matching TRBD2 (7 bases). V dropped 3 bases and J dropped 6 bases, with 18 bases sitting between them. The CDR3 runs to 15 residues. The germline V gene has CDR1 LNHNV and CDR2 YYDKDF (reference sequence). The CDR3 DNA reads TGTGCCACCAGCAGGGGGGGGGGGCCTGGACTCGAGCAGTACTTC. Its protein product is CATSRGGGPGLEQYF.

This clonotype was counted many times. This chain connects TRBV18 to TRBJ2-5; D remains unclear. The CDR3 is made up of 13 amino acids. CDR1 is KGHSH and CDR2 is LQKENI in the germline V gene. The ends were cut back, 5 bases at V and 0 bases at J, with 7 bases in the middle. The CDR3 nucleotides are TGTGCCAGCTCAGCAACCTACCAAGAGACCCAGTACTTC. Its translation is CASSATYQETQYF.